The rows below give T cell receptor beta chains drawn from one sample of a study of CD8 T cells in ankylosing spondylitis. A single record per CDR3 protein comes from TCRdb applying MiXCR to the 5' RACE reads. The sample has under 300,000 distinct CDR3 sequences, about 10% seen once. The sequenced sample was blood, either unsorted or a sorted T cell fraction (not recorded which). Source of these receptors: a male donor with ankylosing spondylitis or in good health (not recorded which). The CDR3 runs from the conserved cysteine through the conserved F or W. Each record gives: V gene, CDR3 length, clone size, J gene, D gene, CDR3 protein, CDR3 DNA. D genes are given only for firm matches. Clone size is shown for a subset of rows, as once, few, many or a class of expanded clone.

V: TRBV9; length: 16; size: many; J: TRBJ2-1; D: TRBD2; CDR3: CASSVDPSGIGNEQFF; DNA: TGTGCCAGCAGCGTAGATCCTAGCGGGATCGGGAATGAGCAGTTCTTC
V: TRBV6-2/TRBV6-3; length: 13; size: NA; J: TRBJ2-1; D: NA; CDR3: CASTREIVNEQFF; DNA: TGTGCCAGCACCAGGGAGATAGTCAATGAGCAGTTCTTC
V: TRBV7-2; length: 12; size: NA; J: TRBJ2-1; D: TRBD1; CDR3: CASSLWTGQQFF; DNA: TGTGCCAGCAGCTTATGGACAGGGCAGCAGTTCTTC
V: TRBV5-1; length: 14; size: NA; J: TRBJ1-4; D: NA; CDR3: CASSFQGWDEKLFF; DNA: TGCGCCAGCAGCTTTCAGGGGTGGGATGAAAAACTGTTTTTT
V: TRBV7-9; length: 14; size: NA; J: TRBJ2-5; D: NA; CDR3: CASSPNLGPSTQYF; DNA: TGTGCCAGCAGCCCGAACCTAGGACCCTCCACCCAGTACTTC
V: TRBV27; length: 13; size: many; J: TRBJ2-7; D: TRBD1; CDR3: CASGTGKPYEQYF; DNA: TGTGCCAGCGGGACAGGGAAGCCCTACGAGCAGTACTTC
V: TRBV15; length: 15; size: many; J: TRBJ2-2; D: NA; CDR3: CATSRGDTNTGELFF; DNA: TGTGCCACCAGCAGAGGGGACACTAACACCGGGGAGCTGTTTTTT
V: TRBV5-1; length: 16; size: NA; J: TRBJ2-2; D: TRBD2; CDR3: CASSFELAGNTGELFF; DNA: TGCGCCAGCAGCTTTGAACTAGCGGGAAACACCGGGGAGCTGTTTTTT
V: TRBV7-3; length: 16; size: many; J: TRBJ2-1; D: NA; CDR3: CASSLTVREVSGEQFF; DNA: TGTGCCAGCAGCTTAACGGTCAGGGAAGTGTCGGGTGAGCAGTTCTTC
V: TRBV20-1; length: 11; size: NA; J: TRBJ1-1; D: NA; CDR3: CSAQPGVEAFF; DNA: TGCAGTGCCCAGCCGGGAGTGGAAGCTTTCTTT
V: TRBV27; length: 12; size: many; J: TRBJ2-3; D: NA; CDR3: CASSGVLGTQYF; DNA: TGTGCCAGCAGTGGGGTGCTGGGTACGCAGTATTTT
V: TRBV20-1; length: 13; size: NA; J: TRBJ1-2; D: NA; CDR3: CSASLRDAYGYTF; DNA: TGCAGTGCCTCCCTTAGGGATGCCTATGGCTACACCTTC
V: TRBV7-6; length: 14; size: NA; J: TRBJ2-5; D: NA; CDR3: CASSFQRGKETQYF; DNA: TGTGCCAGCAGCTTCCAAAGGGGAAAAGAGACCCAGTACTTC
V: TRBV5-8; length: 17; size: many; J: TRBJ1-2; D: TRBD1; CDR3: CASSLRGLGLLNYGYTF; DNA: TGTGCCAGCAGCTTGAGGGGGCTCGGACTACTTAACTATGGCTACACCTTC
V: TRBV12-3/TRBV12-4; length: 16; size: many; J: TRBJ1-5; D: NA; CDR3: CASSLNGEDSNQPQHF; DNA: TGTGCCAGCAGTTTAAACGGGGAAGATAGCAATCAGCCCCAGCATTTT
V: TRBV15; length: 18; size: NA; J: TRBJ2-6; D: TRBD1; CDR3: CATSRTRDSSSGANVLTF; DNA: TGTGCCACCAGCAGAACCCGGGACAGCTCCTCTGGGGCCAACGTCCTGACTTTC
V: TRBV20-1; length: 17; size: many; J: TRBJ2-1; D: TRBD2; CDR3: CSAEGLAGEGSYNEQFF; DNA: TGCAGTGCTGAGGGACTAGCGGGAGAGGGGTCCTACAATGAGCAGTTCTTC
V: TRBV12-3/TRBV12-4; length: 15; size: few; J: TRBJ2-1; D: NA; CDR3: CASAVRGILYNEQFF; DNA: TGTGCCAGCGCCGTTCGGGGAATACTGTACAATGAGCAGTTCTTC
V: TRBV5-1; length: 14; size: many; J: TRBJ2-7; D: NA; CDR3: CASSLEGTSYEQYF; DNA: TGCGCCAGCAGCTTGGAAGGAACCTCCTACGAGCAGTACTTC
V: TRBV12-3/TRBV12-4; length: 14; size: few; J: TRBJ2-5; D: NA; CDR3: CASSLVSSWETQYF; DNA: TGTGCCAGCAGTTTGGTGTCTAGTTGGGAGACCCAGTACTTC
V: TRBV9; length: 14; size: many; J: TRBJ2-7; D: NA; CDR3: CASSVGILSDEQYF; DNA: TGTGCCAGCAGCGTCGGGATCCTCTCGGACGAGCAGTACTTC
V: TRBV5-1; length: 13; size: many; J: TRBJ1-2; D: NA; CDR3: CASSFGGALGYTF; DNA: TGCGCCAGCAGCTTTGGCGGGGCCTTAGGCTACACCTTC
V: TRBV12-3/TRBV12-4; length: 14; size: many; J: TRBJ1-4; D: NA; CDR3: CASSLFQRNEKLFF; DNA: TGTGCCAGCAGTTTATTCCAGCGTAATGAAAAACTGTTTTTT
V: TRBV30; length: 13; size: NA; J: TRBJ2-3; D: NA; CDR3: CASHRGNTDTQYF; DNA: TGTGCCTCGCACCGCGGGAACACAGATACGCAGTATTTT
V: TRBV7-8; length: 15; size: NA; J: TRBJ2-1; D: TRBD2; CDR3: CASSLQSGGYNEQFF; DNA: TGTGCCAGCAGCTTACAGAGCGGGGGTTACAATGAGCAGTTCTTC
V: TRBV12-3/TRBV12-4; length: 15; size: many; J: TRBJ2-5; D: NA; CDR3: CASRPPKADRETQYF; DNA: TGTGCCAGCCGTCCTCCGAAGGCGGATAGAGAGACCCAGTACTTC